This record covers a single TCR beta chain. Its antigen is currently unknown. The CDR3 covers 11 residues. The germline CDR1 and CDR2 sequences are DFQATT and SNEGSKA (reference sequence). V lost 6 bases to trimming and J lost 7 bases; unmatched junction nucleotides: 3. These data originate in a study of T cell repertoires in cytomegalovirus infection. Study-level background: Based on public TCR beta signatures, there were indications of CMV infection and of a matching HLA type.

TCRdb re-analysed the reads in MiXCR, keeping a single row per CDR3 protein. The sample holds hundreds of thousands of distinct CDR3 sequences; 24% are singletons and the top ten take 6.5% to 10%. Study-wide points: Cumulative public TCR beta family frequency identified carriers of CMV plus the relevant HLA. HLA-C-restricted CMV-specific TCR beta clonotypes prevailed in the ex vivo response.

Source material: CD8+ T cells from PBMCs. The chain employs TRBV20-1 and TRBJ1-1, with 9 bases aligning to TRBD1. This receptor was taken from a human donor in good health (CMV status not recorded). Some clones in this sample may be carry-over from other donors' samples. In nucleotides, the CDR3 is TGCAGTGCCGACAGGGGGTATGAAGCTTTCTTT. This translates into CSADRGYEAFF.